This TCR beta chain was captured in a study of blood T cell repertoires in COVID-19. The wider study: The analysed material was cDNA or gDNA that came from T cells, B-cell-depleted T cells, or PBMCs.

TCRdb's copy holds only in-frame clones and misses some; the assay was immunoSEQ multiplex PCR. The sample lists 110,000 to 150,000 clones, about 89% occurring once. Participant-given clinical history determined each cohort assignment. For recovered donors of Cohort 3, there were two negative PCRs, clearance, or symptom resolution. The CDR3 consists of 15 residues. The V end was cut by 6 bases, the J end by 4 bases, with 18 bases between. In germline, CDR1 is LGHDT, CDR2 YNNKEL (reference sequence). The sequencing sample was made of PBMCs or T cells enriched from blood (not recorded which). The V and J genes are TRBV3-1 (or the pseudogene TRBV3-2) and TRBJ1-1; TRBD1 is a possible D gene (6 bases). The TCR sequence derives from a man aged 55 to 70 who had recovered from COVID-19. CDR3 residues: CASRYLGGARTEAFF. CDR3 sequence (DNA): TGTGCCAGCAGGTACCTTGGGGGGGCGCGCACTGAAGCTTTCTTT.